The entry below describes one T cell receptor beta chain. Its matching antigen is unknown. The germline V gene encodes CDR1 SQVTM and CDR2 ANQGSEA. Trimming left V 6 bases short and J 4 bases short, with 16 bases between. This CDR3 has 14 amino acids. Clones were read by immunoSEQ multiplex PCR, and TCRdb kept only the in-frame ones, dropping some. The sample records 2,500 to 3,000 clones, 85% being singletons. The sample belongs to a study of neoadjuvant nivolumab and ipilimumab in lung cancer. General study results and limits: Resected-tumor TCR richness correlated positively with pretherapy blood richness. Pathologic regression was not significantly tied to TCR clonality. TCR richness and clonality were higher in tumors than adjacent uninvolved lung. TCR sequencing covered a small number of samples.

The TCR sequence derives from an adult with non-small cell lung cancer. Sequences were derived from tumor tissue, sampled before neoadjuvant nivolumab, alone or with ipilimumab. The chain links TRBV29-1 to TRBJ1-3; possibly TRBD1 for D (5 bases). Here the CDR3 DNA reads TGCAGCGTCTCCCCTATAGGGGCGGGAAACACCATATATTTT. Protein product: CSVSPIGAGNTIYF.